The clone carrying this T cell receptor beta chain occurred a few times. Its antigen is unidentified. This sample is drawn from a study of T-cell reconstitution after alpha-beta-depleted transplantation in children. The study, taken as a whole, reports: Newly produced T cells mostly provided counts and TCRbeta diversity after one year, as hyperexpanded clones declined. Expanded graft clones, several hundred of them, were reportedly the source of alpha-beta T cells about two months after transplant.

TCRbeta library construction was performed incorporating unique molecular identifiers. TCRdb itself ran the PCR reads through MiXCR, one entry per CDR3 protein. Of about 640,000 distinct CDR3 sequences listed, 13% were seen once; the top ten hold about 2%. The TCR comes from a male patient younger than 18 who had a stem cell transplant for acute myeloid leukemia, so the T cells may come from the graft donor. Here the sequenced sample was PBMCs, mostly from graft donor cells, taken 360 days after TCRalphabeta/CD19-depleted stem cell transplant.

CDR3 nucleotide sequence: TGTGGGGGGGCGGGACTCTACAATGAGCAGTTCTTC. Residues: CGGAGLYNEQFF. V is TRBV7-9 and J is TRBJ2-1; perhaps D is TRBD1 or TRBD2 (6 bases each). Germline CDR1 and CDR2: SEHNR and FQNEAQ (reference sequence). CDR3 size: 12 residues.